These 27 T cell receptor beta chains were sequenced from one sample in a study of a mutant IDH1 vaccine in newly diagnosed glioma. Time point denoted: week 11, during vaccination. All doses held 300 ug of mutant IDH1 20-mer peptide, with topical imiquimod. The assay was immunoSEQ multiplex PCR, and TCRdb's table has in-frame clones only and misses some. The sample yields about 36,000 clones, 80% seen once. These TCRs' antigens remain unknown. The starting material was peripheral blood mononuclear cells (PBMCs), obtained from a glioma patient whose treatment included an IDH1 peptide vaccine. All receptors come from a woman aged 25-40 years with glioma. Some clones in this sample may be carry-over from other donors' samples.

The CDR3 DNA follows: TGTGCCAGCAGCTCCGTAGGGGGGGGCCCCCCCCCTTACAATGAGCAGTTCTTC. It codes for CASSSVGGGPPPYNEQFF. The J gene is TRBJ2-1, the V gene TRBV5-6; a possible D gene is TRBD2 (7 bases). The CDR3 sequence is 18 residues long. Germline V gene lookup returns CDR1 SGHDT and CDR2 YYEEEE. The V gene lost 3 bases and the J gene lost 4 bases, with 23 bases spanning the gap.

The chain carries TRBV27 and TRBJ1-1; D might be TRBD1 (6 bases). Germline CDR1 is MNHEY and CDR2 is SMNVEV (reference sequence). The V end was cut by 5 bases, the J end by 5 bases, with 15 bases between. The CDR3 is 14 residues long. The CDR3 coding sequence is TGTGCCAGCAGTCGGGGAAGGGGGTGGACTGAAGCTTTCTTT. Translating gives CASSRGRGWTEAFF.

The CDR3 nucleotides read TGTGCCAGCTCCCTAGCGGGCTTTTCCTACGAGCAGTACTTC. It specifies CASSLAGFSYEQYF. The J gene is TRBJ2-7, the V gene TRBV7-2, with 8 bases matching TRBD2. Germline CDR1 and CDR2: SGHTA and FQGNSA. The V segment lost 8 bases and the J segment 1 base; nucleotides outside the gene matches: 7. The CDR3 sequence is 14 residues long.

The V call is TRBV4-2, the J call TRBJ2-7; 9 bases map to TRBD2. The ends lost 0 bases at V and 8 bases at J; junction bases unmatched: 17. Germline lookup yields CDR1 LGHNA and CDR2 YNFKEQ. CDR3 length equals 18 residues. CDR3 in DNA: TGTGCCAGCAGCCAAGAGGGGCGGGCGGGAGGGCCTACGTCGAAGCAGTACTTC. This translates into CASSQEGRAGGPTSKQYF.

The genes are TRBV7-6 and TRBJ2-6; 8 nucleotides match TRBD2. Germline assignment: CDR1 SGHVS and CDR2 FNYEAQ. V was pared by 1 base and J by 4 bases, with 9 bases of the junction left unmatched. The CDR3 has 18 residues. The CDR3 loop reads CASSLGGGRRAGANVLTF. In DNA, the CDR3 is TGTGCCAGCAGCTTAGGCGGGGGGCGCCGGGCAGGGGCCAACGTCCTGACTTTC.

The chain combines TRBV2 with TRBJ2-3; TRBD2 matches at 9 bases. The germline V gene has CDR1 SNHLY and CDR2 FYNNEI. The length of the CDR3 is 14 residues. Germline trimming cut 11 bases from V and 1 base from J; bases unmatched to any gene: 7. The DNA for the CDR3 is TGTGCCGGCTCATTAGCGGGAGGCACAGATACGCAGTATTTT. Amino acids: CAGSLAGGTDTQYF.

This clone occurred a few times. The chain is built from TRBV6-5 and TRBJ1-2; TRBD1 is a possible D gene (5 bases). V shed 2 bases and J shed 4 bases, with 14 bases lying between them. Germline lookup yields CDR1 MNHEY and CDR2 SVGAGI. The CDR3 is made up of 15 amino acids. The CDR3 sequence: CASSYGAGQGYGYTF. In DNA, the CDR3 is TGTGCCAGCAGTTACGGCGCAGGGCAGGGCTATGGCTACACCTTC.

The chain combines TRBV11-1 with TRBJ2-2; the D is unclear. V lost 2 bases to trimming and J lost 5 bases, with 0 bases between them. The CDR3 sequence is 11 residues long. Per the germline V gene, CDR1 is SGHAT and CDR2 is FQDESV (reference sequence). The CDR3: CASSLTGELFF. The DNA for the CDR3 is TGTGCCAGCAGCTTAACCGGGGAGCTGTTTTTT.

The chain uses TRBV4-1 and TRBJ2-7, with D unclear. Germline loops: CDR1 MGHRA, CDR2 YSYEKL. Trimming cost V 4 bases and J 2 bases, with 9 bases left between them. This CDR3 spans 13 amino acids. The CDR3 reads CASSLQLTYEQYF. Written as DNA, the CDR3 is TGCGCCAGCAGCCTTCAACTTACCTACGAGCAGTACTTC.

V gene TRBV6-5 combines with J gene TRBJ1-1; D remains unclear. This CDR3 is 12 amino acids long. Trimming removed 10 bases at V and 6 bases at J, with 15 bases between. In germline, CDR1 is MNHEY, CDR2 SVGAGI. The CDR3 DNA reads TGTGCCACCTTTGACGGTGGGGCTGAAGCTTTCTTT. Its translation is CATFDGGAEAFF.

CDR3 in amino acids: CSVGAGAGYGYTF. The CDR3 bases are TGCAGCGTTGGCGCTGGGGCAGGCTATGGCTACACCTTC. This sequence joins TRBV29-1 and TRBJ1-2; tentatively, D is TRBD1 (5 bases). The CDR3 covers 13 residues. Germline values: CDR1 SQVTM, CDR2 ANQGSEA. V gave up 4 bases and J gave up 4 bases, with 13 bases separating them. Looking up the rest from reference TRBV29-1 and TRBJ1-2 gives the full variable domain: SAVISQKPSRDICQRGTSLTIQCQVDSQVTMMFWYRQQPGQSLTLIATANQGSEATYESGFVIDKFPISRPNLTFSTLTVSNMSPEDSSIYLCSVGAGAGYGYTFGSGTRLTVV.

This chain joins TRBV27 and TRBJ2-7; a possible D gene is TRBD1 (5 bases). The CDR3 length is 17 residues. CDR1 is MNHEY, CDR2 SMNVEV, per germline (reference sequence). Trimming stripped 3 bases from V and 2 bases from J, with 20 bases between. The CDR3 region has the DNA TGTGCCAGCAGTTTTTCCCCCCAGGGCCAGCCCACCTACGAGCAGTACTTC. The encoded protein is CASSFSPQGQPTYEQYF.

This chain uses TRBV11-2 with TRBJ1-5; D remains unclear. The CDR3 is made up of 12 amino acids. Germline CDR1 and CDR2: SGHAT and FQNNGV. The germline V and J ends were trimmed by 2 bases and 6 bases, with 5 bases remaining between them. CDR3 DNA sequence: TGTGCCAGCAGCTTACTCGGTCAGCCCCAGCATTTT. Its translation: CASSLLGQPQHF.

V and J are TRBV10-2 and TRBJ1-2; a possible D gene is TRBD1 (6 bases). Germline V gene lookup returns CDR1 WSHSY and CDR2 SAAADI. This CDR3 is 15 amino acids long. Trimming removed 3 bases at V and 4 bases at J, with 15 bases between. CDR3 nucleotide sequence: TGCGCCAGCAGTGAAAGGAGACAGGAGCCCTATGGCTACACCTTC. Encoded protein: CASSERRQEPYGYTF.

The gene calls are TRBV10-2 and TRBJ2-3, with unresolved D. CDR1 is WSHSY and CDR2 is SAAADI in the germline V gene. The CDR3 sequence is 16 residues long. V lost 3 bases and J lost 3, with 16 bases in between. The CDR3 sequence: CASSERRMMNTDTQYF. The CDR3 nucleotides read TGCGCCAGCAGTGAAAGGCGTATGATGAATACAGATACGCAGTATTTT.

The chain couples TRBV2 to TRBJ2-7, with D perhaps assigned TRBD1 or TRBD2 (5 bases each). The V gene lost 4 bases and the J gene lost 3 bases, with 19 bases spanning the gap. The length of the CDR3 is 16 residues. Germline CDR1 is SNHLY and CDR2 is FYNNEI. CDR3 region: CASSVPPGEGSYEQYF. CDR3 nucleotides: TGTGCCAGCAGTGTCCCCCCCGGAGAGGGGAGCTACGAGCAGTACTTC. The variable domain in full, with the rest retrieved from reference TRBV2 and TRBJ2-7, is EPEVTQTPSHQVTQMGQEVILRCVPISNHLYFYWYRQILGQKVEFLVSFYNNEISEKSEIFDDQFSVERPDGSNFTLKIRSTKLEDSAMYFCASSVPPGEGSYEQYFGPGTRLTVT.

This clone was seen only a few times. The gene calls are TRBV10-1 and TRBJ1-1; the D is unclear. CDR1 is WNHNN and CDR2 is SYGVQD in the germline V gene (reference sequence). Trimming took off 4 bases at V and 7 bases at J, with 7 bases between the two ends. CDR3 length: 11 amino acids. CDR3 sequence reads: CASSGANEAFF. The CDR3 DNA reads TGCGCCAGCAGTGGTGCGAATGAAGCTTTCTTT.

The chain is built from TRBV2 and TRBJ2-7, with D perhaps given as TRBD1 or TRBD2 (5 bases each). The CDR3 has 14 residues. Germline V gene lookup returns CDR1 SNHLY and CDR2 FYNNEI. Trimming shortened V by 3 bases and J by 2 bases, and 11 bases separated the two germline ends. The CDR3 is CASSDWDRTYEQYF. CDR3 in DNA: TGTGCCAGCAGTGACTGGGACCGTACCTACGAGCAGTACTTC.

The chain couples TRBV5-6 to TRBJ2-7; TRBD2 might be the D (5 bases). This CDR3 has 13 amino acids. The ends were cut back, 2 bases at V and 7 bases at J, with 13 bases in the middle. Germline CDR1 and CDR2: SGHDT and YYEEEE. In nucleotides, the CDR3 is TGTGCCAGCAGCTTAGAGCTAGCTCAAGAGCAGTACTTC. It encodes CASSLELAQEQYF. The variable domain in full, with the rest retrieved from reference TRBV5-6 and TRBJ2-7, is DAGVTQSPTHLIKTRGQQVTLRCSPKSGHDTVSWYQQALGQGPQFIFQYYEEEERQRGNFPDRFSGHQFPNYSSELNVNALLLGDSALYLCASSLELAQEQYFGPGTRLTVT.

V is TRBV25-1 and J is TRBJ1-3, with D maybe TRBD1 (5 bases). Per the germline V gene, CDR1 is MGHDK and CDR2 is SYGVNS. This CDR3 has 15 amino acids. V was pared by 4 bases and J by 3 bases, with 13 bases between. CDR3 sequence: CASSGVGTLGNTIYF. Written as DNA, the CDR3 is TGTGCCAGCAGTGGGGTAGGGACGCTTGGAAACACCATATATTTT. Complete variable domain (other parts from reference TRBV25-1 and TRBJ1-3): EADIYQTPRYLVIGTGKKITLECSQTMGHDKMYWYQQDPGMELHLIHYSYGVNSTEKGDLSSESTVSRIRTEHFPLTLESARPSHTSQYLCASSGVGTLGNTIYFGEGSWLTVV.

This clone has a single count. The rearrangement joins TRBV7-9 to TRBJ1-1; D is ambiguous. With 3 bases removed from V and 6 bases from J, the gap between germline ends came to 8 bases. The germline CDR1 and CDR2 sequences are SEHNR and FQNEAQ (reference sequence). CDR3 length: 12 residues. The CDR3 DNA reads as TGTGCCAGCAGCTTTAGGCCGCCTGAAGCTTTCTTT. This gives the protein CASSFRPPEAFF.

The chain employs TRBV30 and TRBJ1-3; no firm D call. The CDR3 sequence is 14 residues long. V was pared by 2 bases and J by 2 bases, with 10 bases between. Germline V lookup: CDR1 GTSNPN, CDR2 SVGIG (reference sequence). The CDR3 loop reads CAWSPGSPGNTIYF. CDR3 DNA: TGTGCCTGGAGTCCGGGCTCCCCTGGAAACACCATATATTTT.

The chain uses TRBV6-5 and TRBJ2-2; tentative D call: TRBD2 (6 bases). The CDR3 runs 15 residues. Germline CDR1 MNHEY, CDR2 SVGAGI. Trimming removed 2 bases from V and 7 bases from J, with 14 bases in between. The CDR3: CASSYGGGEYGELFF. The DNA for the CDR3 is TGTGCCAGCAGTTACGGTGGAGGGGAGTACGGGGAGCTGTTTTTT.

The sample holds one count of this clone. The chain couples TRBV15 to TRBJ1-2, with 7 bases matching TRBD1. CDR1 LNHNV and CDR2 YYDKDF come from the germline V gene (reference sequence). The V gene end was trimmed by 1 base and the J gene end by 4 bases; junction bases not matched to a gene: 0. The CDR3 covers 13 residues. CDR3 in amino acids: CATSRGDSYGYTF. DNA of the CDR3: TGTGCCACCAGCAGAGGGGACAGCTATGGCTACACCTTC.

V usage is TRBV27 and J usage is TRBJ2-7, with D tentatively TRBD1 or TRBD2 (6 bases each). Germline-derived CDR1 and CDR2 are MNHEY and SMNVEV (reference sequence). V was shortened by 4 bases and J by 3 bases, with 10 bases between the two germline ends. The CDR3 extends over 13 amino acids. In nucleotides, the CDR3 is TGTGCCAGCAGTTGGGGGGCGTACTACGAGCAGTACTTC. It is translated as CASSWGAYYEQYF.

This clone was detected only once. The gene calls are TRBV6-1 and TRBJ2-1; a possible D gene is TRBD1 (6 bases). The CDR3 is 15 residues long. V lost 10 bases and J lost 0, with 16 bases in between. CDR1 is MNHNS and CDR2 is SASEGT in the germline V gene. Here the CDR3 reads CATKGRDNSYNEQFF. The CDR3 region has the DNA TGTGCCACCAAAGGACGGGACAACTCCTACAATGAGCAGTTCTTC.

In this sample, this clone turned up once. V and J are TRBV5-5 and TRBJ1-1, with D tentatively TRBD1 (6 bases). V lost 4 bases to trimming and J lost 4 bases, with 14 bases between them. From germline, CDR1 is SGHKS and CDR2 YYEKEE (reference sequence). The CDR3 contains 14 residues. This CDR3 reads CASSRPQGITEAFF. As DNA, the CDR3 is TGTGCCAGCAGCCGCCCCCAGGGGATCACTGAAGCTTTCTTT.